This T cell receptor (beta chain) was identified during a study of shared clonotypes between healthy human individuals. In the study overall: A donor's plate count was three for CD4 naive and three for CD4 memory; CD8 naive had two and CD8 memory one.

Some clones are missing from TCRdb's copy, which holds only in-frame ones; the method was immunoSEQ multiplex PCR. The table records about 2 million clones, approximately 94% of them present only once. CDR3 length equals 15 residues. Germline V lookup: CDR1 SQVTM, CDR2 ANQGSEA. The J segment lost 1 base and the V segment lost 7 bases, leaving 5 bases of the junction unmatched. Naive CD8 cells lacked CD45RO, underwent positive selection for CCR7 and left out terminally differentiated effector memory CD45RA+ cells. The genes are TRBV29-1 and TRBJ2-3; TRBD2 aligns across 13 bases. Material: naive CD8+ T cells sorted from blood. The sequence came from a man between 18 and 35 years old in good health. The CDR3 spells CSGDGLAGGTDTQYF. The CDR3 nucleotides read TGCAGCGGAGACGGACTAGCGGGGGGCACAGATACGCAGTATTTT.